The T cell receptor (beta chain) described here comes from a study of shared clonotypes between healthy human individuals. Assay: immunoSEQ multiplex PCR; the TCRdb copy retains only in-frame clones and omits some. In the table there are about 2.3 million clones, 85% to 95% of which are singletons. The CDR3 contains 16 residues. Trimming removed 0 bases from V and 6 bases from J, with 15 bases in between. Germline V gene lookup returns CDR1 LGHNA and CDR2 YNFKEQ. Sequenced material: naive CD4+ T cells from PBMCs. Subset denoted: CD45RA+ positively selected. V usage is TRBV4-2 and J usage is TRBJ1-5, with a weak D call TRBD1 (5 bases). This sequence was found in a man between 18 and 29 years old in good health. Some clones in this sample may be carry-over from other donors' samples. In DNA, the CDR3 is TGTGCCAGCAGCCAAGATGGTCAGGGCGTAGGTCAGCCCCAGCATTTT. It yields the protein CASSQDGQGVGQPQHF.